The next 21 T cell receptor beta chains were all read from a single sample in a study of spatial heterogeneity in lung cancer. Regarding the study as a whole: Counts of expanded intratumoral alpha and beta TCRs tracked tumor mutation counts.

Their cognate antigens are unknown. TCRdb redid the calling of the 5' RACE reads with MiXCR, one entry per CDR3 protein. The table records 4,000 or so distinct CDR3 sequences, 8% to 10% of them present only once. The time point here: sample taken at primary tumor resection. The input for sequencing was lung tumor tissue, taken at surgery. The receptors shown here come from a male donor with early-stage non-small cell lung cancer.

In this sample, this clonotype is medium-sized (0.01 to 0.1%). Here the CDR3 reads CASSLGGGFYEQYF. The CDR3 region has the DNA TGTGCCAGCAGCTTAGGGGGAGGATTTTACGAGCAGTACTTC. J is TRBJ2-7 and V is TRBV13; D is possibly TRBD2 (6 bases). Germline values: CDR1 PRHDT, CDR2 FYEKMQ (reference sequence). The V end lost 0 bases, the J end lost 4 bases, and 10 bases lay between the germline ends. This CDR3 is 14 amino acids long.

This clonotype is medium-sized. The V and J genes are TRBV11-2 and TRBJ2-5; TRBD2 aligns across 10 bases. Germline assignment: CDR1 SGHAT and CDR2 FQNNGV. Trimming removed 5 bases from V and 3 bases from J; junction bases left unmatched: 9. The CDR3 runs 16 residues. CDR3 protein: CASSLLAGGMEETQYF. CDR3 in DNA: TGTGCCAGCAGCCTATTAGCGGGGGGTATGGAAGAGACCCAGTACTTC.

This clonotype is large (0.1 to 1%) in the sample. This chain joins TRBV12-3 or TRBV12-4 and TRBJ2-5; 8 bases are a match to TRBD2. After removal of 10 bases from V and 2 bases from J, the junction contained 21 bases not matched to a gene. The CDR3 contains 18 residues. The CDR3 DNA follows: TGTGCCACCACTCAGGGTTGGGGAGCGGGGGCTACTCAAGAGACCCAGTACTTC. This sequence encodes CATTQGWGAGATQETQYF.

By share of the sample, this clonotype is medium-sized. The chain carries TRBV7-2 and TRBJ1-1; D unclear. The CDR3 is made up of 13 amino acids. CDR1 SGHTA and CDR2 FQGNSA come from the germline V gene. V was trimmed by 3 bases and J by 4 bases, leaving 9 bases between them. The CDR3 sequence: CASSFQSGTEAFF. The CDR3 region has the DNA TGTGCCAGCAGCTTTCAATCGGGCACTGAAGCTTTCTTT.

This clonotype counts as medium-sized. V is TRBV7-9 and J is TRBJ2-1; D gene ambiguous. Trimming pared 4 bases from V and 8 bases from J, leaving 12 bases between. The CDR3 extends over 13 amino acids. Germline CDR1 SEHNR, CDR2 FQNEAQ (reference sequence). The CDR3 loop reads CASSSFGADEQFF. CDR3 nucleotides: TGTGCCAGCAGCTCCTTCGGCGCCGATGAGCAGTTCTTC.

Ten or more counts support this clonotype. The rearrangement uses TRBV30 and TRBJ2-1; D not resolved. V was shortened by 0 bases and J by 3 bases, with 12 bases between the two germline ends. CDR3 size: 15 residues. Germline V gene data show CDR1 as GTSNPN and CDR2 as SVGIG (reference sequence). The CDR3 protein is CAWSVGSGVYNEQFF. CDR3 in DNA: TGTGCCTGGAGTGTAGGTTCCGGAGTCTACAATGAGCAGTTCTTC.

This clonotype was detected ten times or more. The J gene is TRBJ2-4, the V gene TRBV27; D may be TRBD2 (7 bases). The CDR3 loop spans 15 amino acids. V lost 0 bases and J 6 bases, leaving 12 bases between the germline ends. The germline V gene has CDR1 MNHEY and CDR2 SMNVEV (reference sequence). This CDR3 reads CASSLSRGGLNIQYF. CDR3 nucleotide sequence: TGTGCCAGCAGTTTATCAAGGGGGGGTCTAAACATTCAGTACTTC.

This clonotype was detected many times. The chain couples TRBV19 to TRBJ1-5; no clear D. CDR1 and CDR2 from the germline V gene are LNHDA and SQIVND (reference sequence). V was clipped by 10 bases and J by 0 bases, with 10 bases between them. This CDR3 is 13 amino acids long. The CDR3 loop is CATGGNSNQPQHF. In DNA form, the CDR3 reads TGTGCCACTGGCGGGAATAGCAATCAGCCCCAGCATTTT.

This clonotype was seen once. The chain employs TRBV3-1 and TRBJ2-3; TRBD2 might be the D (6 bases). The ends were cut back, 4 bases at V and 0 bases at J, with 14 bases in the middle. The germline V gene encodes CDR1 LGHDT and CDR2 YNNKEL (reference sequence). The CDR3 covers 16 residues. The CDR3 DNA reads as TGTGCCAGCAGCCCCGGGACTCGACAGAGCACAGATACGCAGTATTTT. It specifies CASSPGTRQSTDTQYF.

This clonotype is labeled as large (0.1 to 1%). This rearrangement joins TRBV20-1 to TRBJ2-7, with 12 nucleotides matching TRBD2. Germline loops: CDR1 DFQATT, CDR2 SNEGSKA (reference sequence). The J segment lost 5 bases and the V segment lost 0 bases, leaving 5 bases of the junction unmatched. The CDR3 has 15 amino acids. The CDR3 loop reads CSARDWTSGTHEQYF. DNA of the CDR3: TGCAGTGCTAGAGATTGGACTAGCGGGACCCACGAGCAGTACTTC.

This clonotype showed up many times. This sequence joins TRBV5-5 and TRBJ1-4, with D tentatively TRBD1 (5 bases). Trimming cost V 2 bases and J 7 bases, with 9 bases left between them. The CDR3 loop spans 13 amino acids. The germline V gene encodes CDR1 SGHKS and CDR2 YYEKEE (reference sequence). The CDR3 sequence: CASSFPGGEKLFF. The CDR3 DNA reads TGTGCCAGCAGCTTCCCCGGGGGTGAAAAACTGTTTTTT.

In its sample, this clonotype was seen many times. The V gene is TRBV7-2, the J gene TRBJ2-5, with 8 nucleotides matching TRBD2. The ends lost 2 bases at V and 2 bases at J; junction bases unmatched: 1. The germline gives CDR1 SGHTA, CDR2 FQGNSA. This CDR3 has 14 amino acids. The CDR3 reads CASSLPGGQETQYF. In DNA, the CDR3 is TGTGCCAGCAGCTTACCGGGGGGGCAAGAGACCCAGTACTTC.

Ten or more counts support this clonotype. This sequence joins TRBV6-5 and TRBJ1-4; D not certain. Trimming pared 2 bases from V and 8 bases from J, leaving 12 bases between. The germline gives CDR1 MNHEY, CDR2 SVGAGI. The CDR3 runs to 14 residues. The CDR3 nucleotides are TGTGCCAGCAGTTACGGATGGCGAGAGGAAAAACTGTTTTTT. Its translation: CASSYGWREEKLFF.

The genes are TRBV27 and TRBJ1-2, with D perhaps matching TRBD1 (6 bases). V gave up 0 bases and J gave up 2 bases, with 16 bases separating them. This CDR3 region has 17 residues. The germline V gene has CDR1 MNHEY and CDR2 SMNVEV (reference sequence). The CDR3 region is CASSLSPSAGQNYGYTF. CDR3 bases: TGTGCCAGCAGTTTATCGCCAAGCGCCGGACAGAACTATGGCTACACCTTC.

The table lists this clonotype with a few counts. The DNA of the CDR3 is TGTGCCACCAGCAGAGATGCCCTGATCGGGGAGCTGTTTTTT. This gives the protein CATSRDALIGELFF. The V gene is TRBV15, the J gene TRBJ2-2, with D hard to call. The germline V and J ends were trimmed by 0 bases and 7 bases, with 9 bases remaining between them. Germline CDR1 reads LNHNV; CDR2 reads YYDKDF (reference sequence). CDR3 length: 14 residues.

By its share, this clonotype is medium-sized. The DNA for the CDR3 is TGCAGTGCTGGTCTACAGGGGACAGGGGAGCAGTTCTTC. This gives the protein CSAGLQGTGEQFF. This chain links TRBV20-1 with TRBJ2-1; 9 nucleotides align to TRBD1. J gave up 10 bases and V 5 bases, and 9 bases lay outside the gene matches. This CDR3 has 13 residues. The germline V gene has CDR1 DFQATT and CDR2 SNEGSKA (reference sequence).

This clonotype showed up many times. V usage is TRBV11-2 and J usage is TRBJ2-7; tentatively, D is TRBD2 (5 bases). This CDR3 has 15 amino acids. The V end was cut by 5 bases, the J end by 7 bases, with 21 bases between. CDR1 is SGHAT, CDR2 FQNNGV, per germline. The CDR3 bases are TGTGCCAGCAGCCCAGTTGGTGGACTCCTACGGGAGCAGTACTTC. As protein: CASSPVGGLLREQYF.

Many counts were recorded for this clonotype. This CDR3 is CASSLSGSPYNEQFF. The CDR3 DNA reads TGTGCCAGCAGCTTGAGCGGGAGCCCCTACAATGAGCAGTTCTTC. The chain carries TRBV7-9 and TRBJ2-1, with 8 bases aligning to TRBD2. The trim removed 3 bases at V and 2 bases at J, leaving 3 bases unmatched. There are 15 residues in the CDR3. From germline, CDR1 is SEHNR and CDR2 FQNEAQ (reference sequence).

This clonotype was picked up many times. The chain has TRBV5-1 and TRBJ1-2; the D is unclear. Germline CDR1 reads SGHRS; CDR2 reads YFSETQ. The CDR3 is 12 residues long. V dropped 2 bases and J dropped 8 bases, with 10 bases sitting between them. CDR3 DNA sequence: TGCGCCAGCAGCTTTCAAGAAGAGGGCTACACCTTC. Translation gives CASSFQEEGYTF.

This clonotype counts as medium-sized. The rearrangement links TRBV19 to TRBJ2-2; D gene unclear. V was trimmed by 6 bases and J by 5 bases, leaving 10 bases between them. Germline V gene lookup returns CDR1 LNHDA and CDR2 SQIVND (reference sequence). The CDR3 loop spans 13 amino acids. In nucleotides, the CDR3 is TGTGCCAGTAGCTTCTCTCGGACCGGGGAGCTGTTTTTT. As protein: CASSFSRTGELFF.

This clonotype is categorized as medium-sized. This rearrangement joins TRBV20-1 to TRBJ2-7; maybe TRBD2 (6 bases). This CDR3 has 13 residues. The germline V gene has CDR1 DFQATT and CDR2 SNEGSKA (reference sequence). Trimming removed 6 bases at V and 3 bases at J, with 15 bases between. The CDR3 sequence is CSASPGLDYEQYF. The CDR3 nucleotides are TGCAGTGCGAGCCCGGGACTCGACTACGAGCAGTACTTC.